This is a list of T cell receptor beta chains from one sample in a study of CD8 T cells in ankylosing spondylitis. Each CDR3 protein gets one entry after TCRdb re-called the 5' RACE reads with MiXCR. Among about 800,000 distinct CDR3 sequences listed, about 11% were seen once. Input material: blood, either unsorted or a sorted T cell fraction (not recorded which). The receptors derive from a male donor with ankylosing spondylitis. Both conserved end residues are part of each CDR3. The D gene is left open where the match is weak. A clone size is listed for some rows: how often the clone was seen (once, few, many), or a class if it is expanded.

CDR3nt: TGTGCCAGCAGCTCCAGGAGGAGCTCCTATAATTCACCCCTCCACTTT
CDR3aa: CASSSRRSSYNSPLHF
j_gene: TRBJ1-6
v_gene: TRBV7-2
abundance: few
d_gene: .

CDR3nt: TGTGCCAGCAGCGGACAGGGCGGTGAAAAACTGTTTTTT
CDR3aa: CASSGQGGEKLFF
j_gene: TRBJ1-4
v_gene: TRBV9
abundance: many
d_gene: TRBD1

CDR3nt: TGCAGTGCTAGAGATCCAGAACACCCAAACTATGGCTACACCTTC
CDR3aa: CSARDPEHPNYGYTF
j_gene: TRBJ1-2
v_gene: TRBV20-1
abundance: .
d_gene: .

CDR3nt: TGTGCCAGCAGTCCGGGACAGGGGGCAATTAGAGGCTACGAGCAGTACTTC
CDR3aa: CASSPGQGAIRGYEQYF
j_gene: TRBJ2-7
v_gene: TRBV12-3/TRBV12-4
abundance: few
d_gene: TRBD1

CDR3nt: TGCGCCAGCAGCTTTCCCTCGACAGGAGGCCCTCAGTTCTTC
CDR3aa: CASSFPSTGGPQFF
j_gene: TRBJ2-1
v_gene: TRBV5-1
abundance: .
d_gene: .

CDR3nt: TGTGCCAGCAGCTCAGGGGGTAGCAAAAACATTCAGTACTTC
CDR3aa: CASSSGGSKNIQYF
j_gene: TRBJ2-4
v_gene: TRBV27
abundance: .
d_gene: TRBD1

CDR3nt: TGCGCCAGCAGCTCAAAGACAGATCCCGGGGAGCTGTTTTTT
CDR3aa: CASSSKTDPGELFF
j_gene: TRBJ2-2
v_gene: TRBV5-1
abundance: .
d_gene: .

CDR3nt: TGCAGTGCCCGGCGGGCGGGTAGCACAGATACGCAGTATTTT
CDR3aa: CSARRAGSTDTQYF
j_gene: TRBJ2-3
v_gene: TRBV20-1
abundance: many
d_gene: .

CDR3nt: TGCGCCAGCAGCCCCCCTCCGGGAGCGCCGGGGTACAATGAGCAGTTCTTC
CDR3aa: CASSPPPGAPGYNEQFF
j_gene: TRBJ2-1
v_gene: TRBV4-1
abundance: many
d_gene: .

CDR3nt: TGCGCCAGCAGGTCCGGGGGATCTGGGAACATTCAGTACTTC
CDR3aa: CASRSGGSGNIQYF
j_gene: TRBJ2-4
v_gene: TRBV5-1
abundance: .
d_gene: .

CDR3nt: TGTGCCAGCAGCTTCTACCTGATCGGACAGGGCGGTACTGAAGCTTTCTTT
CDR3aa: CASSFYLIGQGGTEAFF
j_gene: TRBJ1-1
v_gene: TRBV7-2
abundance: .
d_gene: TRBD1

CDR3nt: TGCGCCAGCAGTGGGGGGACTTCTAAGTTCTTC
CDR3aa: CASSGGTSKFF
j_gene: TRBJ2-1
v_gene: TRBV10-1
abundance: .
d_gene: .

CDR3nt: TGTGCCAGCAGCCTGGGACAGGGGTACACTGAAGCTTTCTTT
CDR3aa: CASSLGQGYTEAFF
j_gene: TRBJ1-1
v_gene: TRBV5-6
abundance: many
d_gene: TRBD1

CDR3nt: TGTGCCAGGGGACGGTCCTCTGGGGCCAACGTCCTGACTTTC
CDR3aa: CARGRSSGANVLTF
j_gene: TRBJ2-6
v_gene: TRBV2
abundance: few
d_gene: .

CDR3nt: TGTGCCACCAGTGACCCGACTAGCGGGAGTAGGAATGAGCAGTTCTTC
CDR3aa: CATSDPTSGSRNEQFF
j_gene: TRBJ2-1
v_gene: TRBV24-1
abundance: few
d_gene: TRBD2

CDR3nt: TGTGCCAGCAGCTTAGCCTTCGGCAGAATCACAGATACGCAGTATTTT
CDR3aa: CASSLAFGRITDTQYF
j_gene: TRBJ2-3
v_gene: TRBV7-9
abundance: few
d_gene: .

CDR3nt: TGTGCCAGCAGCTTAGACCTGACAGAGAATCAGCCCCAGCATTTT
CDR3aa: CASSLDLTENQPQHF
j_gene: TRBJ1-5
v_gene: TRBV11-2
abundance: few
d_gene: .

CDR3nt: TGTGCCAGCAGCTTGCCGGGACTAGGGGGTAGGGATACGCAGTATTTT
CDR3aa: CASSLPGLGGRDTQYF
j_gene: TRBJ2-3
v_gene: TRBV7-9
abundance: .
d_gene: TRBD2

CDR3nt: TGTGCCAGCAGTGGAGGGGATTCACCCCTCCACTTT
CDR3aa: CASSGGDSPLHF
j_gene: TRBJ1-6
v_gene: TRBV2
abundance: few
d_gene: .

CDR3nt: TGTGCCAGCAGCTTAGACCGGCACCTTGATCAGCCCCAGCATTTT
CDR3aa: CASSLDRHLDQPQHF
j_gene: TRBJ1-5
v_gene: TRBV7-9
abundance: many
d_gene: .

CDR3nt: TGTGCCAGCTCACCACAAACGGTGGCTAACTATGGCTACACCTTC
CDR3aa: CASSPQTVANYGYTF
j_gene: TRBJ1-2
v_gene: TRBV18
abundance: .
d_gene: .

CDR3nt: TGTGCCAGCAGCCTATCCGGGACTGTAATTCAGTACTTC
CDR3aa: CASSLSGTVIQYF
j_gene: TRBJ2-4
v_gene: TRBV7-2
abundance: few
d_gene: .

CDR3nt: TGTGCCAGCAGCTTAAGGACTAGCTATTACTTTGAGCAGTTCTTC
CDR3aa: CASSLRTSYYFEQFF
j_gene: TRBJ2-1
v_gene: TRBV7-9
abundance: few
d_gene: TRBD2

CDR3nt: TGTGCCAGCAGACCCCAGAGTAATGAAAAACTGTTTTTT
CDR3aa: CASRPQSNEKLFF
j_gene: TRBJ1-4
v_gene: TRBV2
abundance: few
d_gene: .

CDR3nt: TGCGCCAGCAGCATACCTCCGGGACAGGGTTCCCGGGATGAGCAGTTCTTC
CDR3aa: CASSIPPGQGSRDEQFF
j_gene: TRBJ2-1
v_gene: TRBV5-1
abundance: .
d_gene: TRBD1

CDR3nt: TGCAGCGTTGAAGAACTAGCGGGGGATAGAAACATTCAGTACTTC
CDR3aa: CSVEELAGDRNIQYF
j_gene: TRBJ2-4
v_gene: TRBV29-1
abundance: few
d_gene: TRBD2

CDR3nt: TGTGCCAGCAGCTCCGGGGGCCTTGGAGGCTACACCTTC
CDR3aa: CASSSGGLGGYTF
j_gene: TRBJ1-2
v_gene: TRBV7-3
abundance: few
d_gene: .

CDR3nt: TGCGCCAGCAGCAGGGGGACCCCAGAGGGGTACGAGCAGTACTTC
CDR3aa: CASSRGTPEGYEQYF
j_gene: TRBJ2-7
v_gene: TRBV5-1
abundance: few
d_gene: .

CDR3nt: TGCAGCGGTCGGCCCCCCAGCACAGATACGCAGTATTTT
CDR3aa: CSGRPPSTDTQYF
j_gene: TRBJ2-3
v_gene: TRBV29-1
abundance: many
d_gene: .

CDR3nt: TGCAGCGTCAGGGAGGGGACAGGGGGCCAAGAGACCCAGTACTTC
CDR3aa: CSVREGTGGQETQYF
j_gene: TRBJ2-5
v_gene: TRBV29-1
abundance: many
d_gene: TRBD1

CDR3nt: TGTGCCAGCAGCTTATGGTCGACTAGCGGAAACAATGAGCAGTTCTTC
CDR3aa: CASSLWSTSGNNEQFF
j_gene: TRBJ2-1
v_gene: TRBV7-2
abundance: few
d_gene: TRBD2

CDR3nt: TGCAGTGCTAGGGGCGGCAGGTCTAATGAAAAACTGTTTTTT
CDR3aa: CSARGGRSNEKLFF
j_gene: TRBJ1-4
v_gene: TRBV20-1
abundance: .
d_gene: .

CDR3nt: TGTGCCAGCAGCTCCTTGGTAGGCACCGGGGAGCTGTTTTTT
CDR3aa: CASSSLVGTGELFF
j_gene: TRBJ2-2
v_gene: TRBV7-6
abundance: .
d_gene: .

CDR3nt: TGCAGTGCTAGAGATGTCTGGGGACAGATGAACACTGAAGCTTTCTTT
CDR3aa: CSARDVWGQMNTEAFF
j_gene: TRBJ1-1
v_gene: TRBV20-1
abundance: .
d_gene: TRBD1

CDR3nt: TGCAGCGTTGAAGATCTGGGTAACCAAGAGACCCAGTACTTC
CDR3aa: CSVEDLGNQETQYF
j_gene: TRBJ2-5
v_gene: TRBV29-1
abundance: few
d_gene: .

CDR3nt: TGTGCCACCAGGAGGAGCGGGGGGACAGATACGCAGTATTTT
CDR3aa: CATRRSGGTDTQYF
j_gene: TRBJ2-3
v_gene: TRBV24-1
abundance: few
d_gene: TRBD2

CDR3nt: TGTGCCAGCAGTTTAGCGCTATTCTTGGTTAAACAAGAGACCCAGTACTTC
CDR3aa: CASSLALFLVKQETQYF
j_gene: TRBJ2-5
v_gene: TRBV12-3/TRBV12-4
abundance: few
d_gene: .

CDR3nt: TGTGCCAGCAGTTACGATCCGGGGGACACTGAAGCTTTCTTT
CDR3aa: CASSYDPGDTEAFF
j_gene: TRBJ1-1
v_gene: TRBV6-5
abundance: .
d_gene: .

CDR3nt: TGCAGCGGAGAGGGACAGGAAAGAGGGGAATCTTTCTTT
CDR3aa: CSGEGQERGESFF
j_gene: TRBJ1-1
v_gene: TRBV29-1
abundance: many
d_gene: TRBD1

CDR3nt: TGTGCCAGCGGGACAAGCGGGGCGTACCAAGAGACCCAGTACTTC
CDR3aa: CASGTSGAYQETQYF
j_gene: TRBJ2-5
v_gene: TRBV12-3/TRBV12-4
abundance: few
d_gene: .

CDR3nt: TGCAGCTCGGGGAGTAGACAGACAGATACGCAGTATTTT
CDR3aa: CSSGSRQTDTQYF
j_gene: TRBJ2-3
v_gene: TRBV29-1
abundance: many
d_gene: .

CDR3nt: TGTGCCAGCAGTTCGCTTTACAATGAGCAGTTCTTC
CDR3aa: CASSSLYNEQFF
j_gene: TRBJ2-1
v_gene: TRBV27
abundance: many
d_gene: .

CDR3nt: TGTGCCAGCAGCCGGCCAGGGGCTACGACGAAAGATACGCAGTATTTT
CDR3aa: CASSRPGATTKDTQYF
j_gene: TRBJ2-3
v_gene: TRBV4-2
abundance: .
d_gene: .

CDR3nt: TGCAGTGCTATGAGGGGCAGGGGTGGAGATACGCAGTATTTT
CDR3aa: CSAMRGRGGDTQYF
j_gene: TRBJ2-3
v_gene: TRBV20-1
abundance: .
d_gene: .

CDR3nt: TGCAGTGCTTGGTCCTCGGGCCGCTCTCTTTACGAGCAGTACTTC
CDR3aa: CSAWSSGRSLYEQYF
j_gene: TRBJ2-7
v_gene: TRBV20-1
abundance: few
d_gene: .

CDR3nt: TGCAGTGCTAGAGTAGGCGGGAACACAGATACGCAGTATTTT
CDR3aa: CSARVGGNTDTQYF
j_gene: TRBJ2-3
v_gene: TRBV20-1
abundance: many
d_gene: .

CDR3nt: TGTGCCAGCAGTTTAGGGGGAGAAGCTTTCTTT
CDR3aa: CASSLGGEAFF
j_gene: TRBJ1-1
v_gene: TRBV5-1
abundance: many
d_gene: .

CDR3nt: TGTGCCATCAGTTTCCTTCCAAGTCCCGAGACCCAGTACTTC
CDR3aa: CAISFLPSPETQYF
j_gene: TRBJ2-5
v_gene: TRBV10-3
abundance: .
d_gene: .

CDR3nt: TGTGCCATTAAAGCGGGACCCACCTACGAGCAGTACTTC
CDR3aa: CAIKAGPTYEQYF
j_gene: TRBJ2-7
v_gene: TRBV10-3
abundance: few
d_gene: TRBD2

CDR3nt: TGCAGTGCTAGAAAAAGCGTGCTAGGTTACGAGCAGTACTTC
CDR3aa: CSARKSVLGYEQYF
j_gene: TRBJ2-7
v_gene: TRBV20-1
abundance: few
d_gene: .

CDR3nt: TGTGCCAGCAGCTTACAACGGGGAACCTATGGCTACACCTTC
CDR3aa: CASSLQRGTYGYTF
j_gene: TRBJ1-2
v_gene: TRBV7-3
abundance: few
d_gene: .

CDR3nt: TGTGCCAGCAGCTTCTCTTTCGGCGGTTCGGTCGAGCAGTACTTC
CDR3aa: CASSFSFGGSVEQYF
j_gene: TRBJ2-7
v_gene: TRBV7-3
abundance: .
d_gene: .

CDR3nt: TGCGCCAGCAGGGGCGGACTTAGCACAGATACGCAGTATTTT
CDR3aa: CASRGGLSTDTQYF
j_gene: TRBJ2-3
v_gene: TRBV10-2
abundance: few
d_gene: .

CDR3nt: TGTGCCAGCACTTCTACTAGCGGGGGAAGCACAGATACGCAGTATTTT
CDR3aa: CASTSTSGGSTDTQYF
j_gene: TRBJ2-3
v_gene: TRBV12-3/TRBV12-4
abundance: .
d_gene: TRBD2

CDR3nt: TGTGCCAGCAGTTTAGAACGCGGACAGGGGAATCAGCCCCAGCATTTT
CDR3aa: CASSLERGQGNQPQHF
j_gene: TRBJ1-5
v_gene: TRBV12-3/TRBV12-4
abundance: many
d_gene: TRBD1

CDR3nt: TGCAGTGCTAGAGATGGGGCAGGCTACGAGCAGTACTTC
CDR3aa: CSARDGAGYEQYF
j_gene: TRBJ2-7
v_gene: TRBV20-1
abundance: few
d_gene: .

CDR3nt: TGTGCCACCAGTGACAACAGGGATAACTATGGCTACACCTTC
CDR3aa: CATSDNRDNYGYTF
j_gene: TRBJ1-2
v_gene: TRBV24-1
abundance: few
d_gene: .

CDR3nt: TGTGCCATCAGAAAGGGACAACAGAACACTGAAGCTTTCTTT
CDR3aa: CAIRKGQQNTEAFF
j_gene: TRBJ1-1
v_gene: TRBV10-3
abundance: .
d_gene: .